This record covers a single T cell receptor (beta chain). Antigen specificity is unknown. Germline V gene data show CDR1 as SGHTA and CDR2 as FQGNSA. This CDR3 region has 14 residues. Trimming shortened V by 1 base and J by 1 base, and 4 bases separated the two germline ends. Data came from immunoSEQ multiplex PCR; TCRdb stores just in-frame clones and leaves some out. Among fewer than 45,000 clones listed, around 90% were seen once. This sample is drawn from a study of OX40 agonist ivuxolimab in advanced cancers. Study context: Patients in dose escalation had liver, melanoma, kidney or head and neck cancers. The study, taken as a whole, reports: CD8+ T cells were the subset that, on average, had more expanded clones than CD4+. Antigen specificity of clonally expanded peripheral T cells was not established. At doses 0.1 to 3.0 mg/kg, CD4+ and CD8+ clones expanded.

The specimen comprised CD4+ or CD8+ T cells sorted from blood, sampled in a trial of the OX40 agonist ivuxolimab. The receptor's source is an adult with an advanced solid tumor such as melanoma, head and neck, liver or kidney cancer. This chain joins TRBV7-2 and TRBJ2-2; the D is unclear. CDR3 nucleotides: TGTGCCAGCAGCTTAGGAGTGAACACCGGGGAGCTGTTTTTT. Translation: CASSLGVNTGELFF.